Listed here are 25 T cell receptor beta chains from one sample, sequenced in a study of blood T cell repertoires in COVID-19. The table came from immunoSEQ multiplex PCR; TCRdb's copy has only in-frame clones and leaves some out. This sample has some 120,000 clones, with approximately 86% found just once. Sequencing was done on a sample of peripheral blood. The receptors originated from a woman aged 45-59 years who had recovered from COVID-19.

The V call is TRBV18, the J call TRBJ2-5, with 10 nucleotides matching TRBD2. CDR3 length equals 15 residues. Per the germline V gene, CDR1 is KGHSH and CDR2 is LQKENI. Unmatched junction bases numbered 1, after V lost 3 bases and J lost 0 bases. CDR3 amino acids: CASSPGLAYQETQYF. The CDR3 region has the DNA TGTGCCAGCTCACCGGGACTAGCGTACCAAGAGACCCAGTACTTC.

This clone was counted only a few times. The chain combines TRBV6-1 with TRBJ1-5; 7 bases are shared with TRBD1. Germline CDR1 is MNHNS and CDR2 is SASEGT. Unmatched junction bases numbered 5, after V lost 3 bases and J lost 9 bases. The CDR3 runs to 13 residues. DNA of the CDR3: TGTGCCAGCAGTGACAGGGGGGTCAGGCCCCAGCATTTT. As protein: CASSDRGVRPQHF.

The chain combines TRBV5-1 with TRBJ2-7, with TRBD2 identical over 7 bases. The ends lost 1 base at V and 3 bases at J; junction bases unmatched: 7. The CDR3 runs 15 residues. Germline values: CDR1 SGHRS, CDR2 YFSETQ. CDR3 sequence reads: CASSLLVGGIYEQYF. In DNA form, the CDR3 reads TGCGCCAGCAGCTTGTTAGTGGGGGGGATCTACGAGCAGTACTTC.

The chain uses TRBV4-2 and TRBJ1-4; D is unresolved. The V gene lost 2 bases and the J gene lost 13 bases, with 17 bases spanning the gap. Per germline, CDR1 LGHNA and CDR2 YNFKEQ. The CDR3 spans 14 residues. The CDR3 region is CASSQTRPGSILFF. CDR3 DNA sequence: TGTGCCAGCAGCCAAACTAGACCTGGGTCGATACTGTTTTTT.

This clone was recorded a few times. The chain employs TRBV5-1 and TRBJ1-6; TRBD1 is a possible D gene (5 bases). The CDR3 runs to 15 residues. In germline, CDR1 is SGHRS, CDR2 YFSETQ. V was trimmed by 0 bases and J by 8 bases, leaving 12 bases between them. The CDR3 sequence: CASSLALRTYSPLHF. CDR3 coding DNA: TGCGCCAGCAGCTTGGCCCTCCGGACATATTCACCCCTCCACTTT.

The chain joins TRBV3-1 (or the pseudogene TRBV3-2) to TRBJ1-3, with unresolved D. CDR1 is LGHDT and CDR2 is YNNKEL in the germline V gene (reference sequence). The CDR3 covers 16 residues. V lost 9 bases, J lost 0 bases, and 18 bases lay in between. The CDR3 protein is CASTPGGTISGNTIYF. CDR3 bases: TGTGCCAGTACCCCCGGCGGCACCATCTCTGGAAACACCATATATTTT.

The chain is built from TRBV18 and TRBJ1-1; D is perhaps TRBD1 (6 bases). The length of the CDR3 is 14 residues. The V gene lost 8 bases and the J gene lost 0 bases, with 13 bases spanning the gap. Germline V gives CDR1 KGHSH, CDR2 LQKENI. CDR3 DNA: TGTGCCAGCGGATCCGACAGGTTGAACACTGAAGCTTTCTTT. It encodes CASGSDRLNTEAFF.

The chain couples TRBV5-1 to TRBJ2-3, with 12 bases matching TRBD2. The V and J ends lost 4 bases and 2 bases, in that order; junction bases with no gene match: 2. In germline, CDR1 is SGHRS, CDR2 YFSETQ. The CDR3 runs to 15 residues. CDR3 in amino acids: CASSPSGRVTDTQYF. CDR3 bases: TGCGCCAGCAGCCCTAGCGGGAGGGTCACAGATACGCAGTATTTT.

This rearrangement joins TRBV18 to TRBJ2-3, with D tentatively TRBD1 (5 bases). The CDR3 is made up of 13 amino acids. Germline lookup yields CDR1 KGHSH and CDR2 LQKENI. The V end lost 0 bases, the J end lost 6 bases, and 7 bases lay between the germline ends. The CDR3 DNA reads TGTGCCAGCTCACCACCGGGGCAGGATACGCAGTATTTT. This encodes CASSPPGQDTQYF.

The V call is TRBV3-1 (or the pseudogene TRBV3-2), the J call TRBJ2-5, with D perhaps TRBD2 (6 bases). The CDR3 runs to 16 residues. V lost 4 bases and J 4 bases, leaving 19 bases between the germline ends. Germline V CDR1 and CDR2: LGHDT, YNNKEL (reference sequence). CDR3 residues: CASSPSGAGRLETQYF. CDR3 nucleotide sequence: TGTGCCAGCAGCCCATCCGGAGCGGGTAGGTTAGAGACCCAGTACTTC.

The V gene is TRBV5-1, the J gene TRBJ2-1; 11 bases are shared with TRBD1. Germline V lookup: CDR1 SGHRS, CDR2 YFSETQ. The J segment lost 4 bases and the V segment lost 5 bases, leaving 11 bases of the junction unmatched. This CDR3 contains 17 residues. CDR3 protein: CASSTGQGARLYNEQFF. Here the CDR3 DNA reads TGCGCCAGCAGTACCGGACAGGGGGCTAGGTTGTACAATGAGCAGTTCTTC.

The rearrangement joins TRBV7-6 to TRBJ2-3; the match to TRBD2 covers 10 bases. Germline V gene data show CDR1 as SGHVS and CDR2 as FNYEAQ. Trimming took 4 bases from V and 11 from J; bases not matched to a gene: 12. The CDR3 sequence is 15 residues long. For the CDR3, the DNA is TGTGCCAGCAGCTCCATTCCAGCGGGGGGGCTGGGGCAGTATTTT. Translating gives CASSSIPAGGLGQYF.

The rearrangement links TRBV29-1 to TRBJ1-2; TRBD1 is a possible D gene (6 bases). The CDR3 has 14 residues. V dropped 2 bases and J dropped 3 bases, with 13 bases sitting between them. Germline V CDR1 and CDR2: SQVTM, ANQGSEA. CDR3 amino acids: CSVEMGRGDYGYTF. DNA for the CDR3: TGCAGCGTTGAAATGGGCAGGGGCGACTATGGCTACACCTTC.

V and J are TRBV2 and TRBJ2-3; no clear D. The CDR3 is 14 amino acids. CDR1 is SNHLY and CDR2 is FYNNEI in the germline V gene. Trimming cost V 9 bases and J 4 bases, with 17 bases left between them. The CDR3 DNA reads TGTGCCAGTTCTCCGGGTCCTACCCCAGATACGCAGTATTTT. Translated, it gives CASSPGPTPDTQYF.

V usage is TRBV7-8 and J usage is TRBJ1-2; 9 positions match TRBD1. The J segment lost 8 bases and the V segment lost 1 base, leaving 8 bases of the junction unmatched. This CDR3 comprises 15 residues. CDR1 is SGHVS and CDR2 is FQNEAQ in the germline V gene. The CDR3 reads CASSLVAQGASGYTF. As DNA, the CDR3 is TGTGCCAGCAGCTTAGTGGCACAGGGGGCTTCCGGCTACACCTTC.

The V gene is TRBV6-5, the J gene TRBJ1-4, with D tentatively TRBD1 (5 bases). Trimming pared 6 bases from V and 7 bases from J, leaving 15 bases between. There are 14 residues in the CDR3. From germline, CDR1 is MNHEY and CDR2 SVGAGI. CDR3 nucleotides: TGTGCCAGCAGAAACGGGGGTCGGGGTGAAAAACTGTTTTTT. Its protein product is CASRNGGRGEKLFF.

The CDR3 nucleotides are TGTGCCAGCAGCGTAGACGGTGCAGGGAAAGAGACCCAGTACTTC. It codes for CASSVDGAGKETQYF. V is TRBV9 and J is TRBJ2-5, with a possible D match to TRBD1 (5 bases). V was pared by 0 bases and J by 3 bases, with 12 bases between. Germline CDR1 is SGDLS and CDR2 is YYNGEE. The CDR3 is made up of 15 amino acids.

A note on this clone: A single base separates this from a much larger clone, so it may be a read error. This chain connects TRBV4-2 to TRBJ2-2; D ambiguous. CDR1 is LGHNA, CDR2 YNFKEQ, per germline. The CDR3 has 12 residues. V gave up 4 bases and J gave up 3 bases, with 3 bases separating them. DNA of the CDR3: TGTGCCAGCAGCCCTTACACCGGGGAGCTGTTTTTT. Its protein is CASSPYTGELFF.

The V and J genes are TRBV4-3 and TRBJ2-7; the D gene is possibly TRBD2 (5 bases). Germline loops: CDR1 LGHNA, CDR2 YSLEER. V lost 1 base to trimming and J lost 3 bases, with 10 bases between them. CDR3 size: 14 residues. CDR3 sequence: CASSQGTGIYEQYF. The CDR3 DNA follows: TGCGCCAGCAGCCAAGGAACCGGGATCTACGAGCAGTACTTC.

This clone has only a few counts. V is TRBV12-1 and J is TRBJ2-1; the D call TRBD2 from the table was never checked on the DNA. TRBV12-1 is shown as a pseudogene. The CDR3 has 16 residues. The CDR3: CASSFTSASFYNEQFF. In nucleotides, the CDR3 is TGTGCCAGCAGCTTTACAAGCGCATCCTTTTACAATGAGCAGTTCTTC.

The V and J genes are TRBV6-1 and TRBJ2-1, with D possibly matching TRBD2 (5 bases). Trimming removed 0 bases at V and 7 bases at J, with 7 bases between. Looked up from germline, CDR1 is MNHNS and CDR2 is SASEGT. The CDR3 has 13 amino acids. CDR3 protein: CASSEAGVNEQFF. The CDR3 bases are TGTGCCAGCAGTGAAGCGGGAGTAAATGAGCAGTTCTTC.

The chain employs TRBV6-5 and TRBJ1-1; D gene ambiguous. V dropped 5 bases and J dropped 2 bases, with 12 bases sitting between them. Germline lookup yields CDR1 MNHEY and CDR2 SVGAGI. The CDR3 is 14 residues long. Here the CDR3 reads CASSPLGRNTEAFF. The CDR3 DNA reads as TGTGCCAGCAGTCCATTAGGGAGAAACACTGAAGCTTTCTTT.

This clone was recorded once. The V call is TRBV19, the J call TRBJ1-3; 8 nucleotides align to TRBD1. The CDR3 is 15 amino acids. Unmatched junction bases numbered 5, after V lost 5 bases and J lost 2 bases. Germline-derived CDR1 and CDR2 are LNHDA and SQIVND (reference sequence). The CDR3 DNA reads as TGTGCCAGTAGTTGGACAGGGATCGCTGGAAACACCATATATTTT. Residues: CASSWTGIAGNTIYF.

In its sample, this clone was seen many times. The chain combines TRBV6-6 with TRBJ1-5; D uncertain. Germline CDR1 MNHNY, CDR2 SVGAGI (reference sequence). V lost 5 bases and J 6 bases, leaving 11 bases between the germline ends. The CDR3 spans 13 residues. The CDR3 reads CASSGGRVQPQHF. Here the CDR3 DNA reads TGTGCCAGCAGTGGAGGAAGGGTTCAGCCCCAGCATTTT.

J is TRBJ2-7 and V is TRBV27; 7 bases are shared with TRBD2. Germline loops: CDR1 MNHEY, CDR2 SMNVEV (reference sequence). After removal of 2 bases from V and 4 bases from J, the junction contained 8 bases not matched to a gene. This CDR3 has 15 residues. Here the CDR3 DNA reads TGTGCCAGCAGTTTAACAAGGACTAGTACTTACGAGCAGTACTTC. This codes for CASSLTRTSTYEQYF.